A single sample is the source of the 25 T cell receptor beta chains below, sequenced in a study of T-cell reconstitution after alpha-beta-depleted transplantation in children. Preparing the TCRbeta library involved the use of unique molecular identifiers. TCRdb used MiXCR to reprocess the PCR reads, holding one entry per CDR3 protein. The sample records 190,000 or so distinct CDR3 sequences, about 6% being singletons. This specimen consisted of PBMCs, obtained before TCRalphabeta/CD19-depleted stem cell transplant. All receptors come from a girl under three years old with combined immunodeficiency, due to receive a stem cell transplant.

This clonotype has more than one count but fewer than ten. The CDR3 bases are TGTGCCAGCAGCCTTACGGGGCCTGAGCAGTTCTTC. Translating it yields CASSLTGPEQFF. V is TRBV7-2 and J is TRBJ2-1; possibly TRBD1 or TRBD2 for D (5 bases each). Germline values: CDR1 SGHTA, CDR2 FQGNSA. The CDR3 covers 12 residues. The V end was cut by 5 bases, the J end by 9 bases, with 11 bases between.

This clonotype was seen at least ten times. This sequence joins TRBV5-1 and TRBJ2-3; 9 bases line up with TRBD2. The CDR3 contains 15 residues. CDR1 is SGHRS, CDR2 YFSETQ, per germline. The V and J ends lost 5 bases and 2 bases, in that order; junction bases with no gene match: 6. DNA for the CDR3: TGCGCCAGCAGAAGTAGCGGGGGACACACAGATACGCAGTATTTT. It encodes CASRSSGGHTDTQYF.

This clonotype occurred many times. The V and J genes are TRBV21-1 and TRBJ1-6; the DNA was not used to check the table's D call, TRBD1. TRBV21-1 constitutes a pseudogene. The CDR3 length is 17 residues. The CDR3: CASGSPGPPECGSPLHF. The CDR3 nucleotides are TGTGCCAGCGGGTCACCGGGACCGCCGGAGTGTGGATCACCCCTCCACTTT.

Ten or more counts support this clonotype. The chain uses TRBV28 and TRBJ2-5; 12 bases match TRBD2. This CDR3 is built from 22 residues. J gave up 4 bases and V 3 bases, and 24 bases lay outside the gene matches. Germline V CDR1 and CDR2: MDHEN, SYDVKM. Here the CDR3 DNA reads TGTGCCAGCAGTTTTTCCCATCAACGAACGGCTAGCGGGAGGGACCCAAGAGAGACCCAGTACTTC. It yields the protein CASSFSHQRTASGRDPRETQYF.

There are many counts of this clonotype. The V call is TRBV7-2, the J call TRBJ2-5; possibly TRBD2 for D (6 bases). CDR3 length equals 14 residues. Deletions cut 0 bases from V and 5 bases from J, with 10 bases between. Germline V CDR1 and CDR2: SGHTA, FQGNSA. CDR3 loop: CASSLAWGRETQYF. The CDR3 DNA is TGTGCCAGCAGCTTAGCGTGGGGGAGGGAGACCCAGTACTTC.

This clonotype showed up many times. The J gene is TRBJ2-1, the V gene TRBV20-1; 11 bases are shared with TRBD2. Germline V CDR1 and CDR2: DFQATT, SNEGSKA (reference sequence). CDR3 size: 16 residues. V shed 0 bases, J shed 4 bases, and the junction held 5 bases outside the gene matches. CDR3 DNA: TGCAGTGCTAGAGATGGAACTAGCGGGAGTTACAATGAGCAGTTCTTC. This sequence encodes CSARDGTSGSYNEQFF.

This clonotype was counted many times. This chain uses TRBV29-1 with TRBJ2-3; weak D call: TRBD1 (6 bases). Trimming removed 5 bases from V and 0 bases from J, with 21 bases in between. The CDR3 runs to 17 residues. From germline, CDR1 is SQVTM and CDR2 ANQGSEA. CDR3 residues: CSVWVSRGDRSTDTQYF. The CDR3 DNA sequence: TGCAGCGTTTGGGTTTCCAGGGGTGACCGTAGCACAGATACGCAGTATTTT.

This clonotype has a count of ten or more. The J gene is TRBJ1-2, the V gene TRBV20-1; 7 bases map to TRBD1. The CDR3 length is 12 residues. The V segment lost 6 bases and the J segment 6 bases; nucleotides outside the gene matches: 7. CDR1 and CDR2 (germline): DFQATT, SNEGSKA (reference sequence). The CDR3 DNA reads as TGCAGTGCCGCGACAGGGTTGCATGGCTACACCTTC. Its translation: CSAATGLHGYTF.

This clonotype was detected ten times or more. The chain recombines TRBV7-2 with TRBJ1-6, with a weak D call TRBD1 (6 bases). Germline V gene sequence: CDR1 SGHTA, CDR2 FQGNSA. V was trimmed by 4 bases and J by 5 bases, leaving 12 bases between them. The CDR3 has 15 amino acids. CDR3 amino acids: CASSSRGSNNSPLHF. The CDR3 DNA follows: TGTGCCAGCAGCTCCAGGGGTTCGAATAATTCACCCCTCCACTTT.

The table lists this clonotype with many counts. The V gene is TRBV29-1, the J gene TRBJ2-1, with 9 bases lining up with TRBD2. This CDR3 comprises 18 residues. V lost 0 bases to trimming and J lost 2 bases; unmatched junction nucleotides: 11. Germline V gene lookup returns CDR1 SQVTM and CDR2 ANQGSEA. In nucleotides, the CDR3 is TGCAGCGTTGAAGATCTTTTCGGGACTAGCCCAGCCTACAATGAGCAGTTCTTC. Translated: CSVEDLFGTSPAYNEQFF.

This clonotype was seen only a few times. This chain links TRBV4-3 with TRBJ2-5, with 10 positions matching TRBD2. J was trimmed by 4 bases and V by 3 bases; bases with no gene match: 8. Germline lookup yields CDR1 LGHNA and CDR2 YSLEER. The CDR3 runs 16 residues. The CDR3 region is CASSHERGGQGETQYF. The CDR3 DNA sequence: TGCGCCAGCAGCCACGAGCGGGGGGGCCAAGGAGAGACCCAGTACTTC.

V is TRBV15 and J is TRBJ2-2; D call uncertain. In germline, CDR1 is LNHNV, CDR2 YYDKDF (reference sequence). Trimming took off 5 bases at V and 1 base at J, with 14 bases between the two ends. The CDR3 totals 16 residues. The CDR3 DNA sequence: TGTGCCACCAGCGGAGCCTATACGGGGAACACCGGGGAGCTGTTTTTT. Translated: CATSGAYTGNTGELFF.

This clonotype was detected ten times or more. This chain uses TRBV28 with TRBJ2-7; D remains ambiguous. V lost 2 bases to trimming and J lost 12 bases, with 11 bases between them. The CDR3 sequence is 11 residues long. Germline V CDR1 and CDR2: MDHEN, SYDVKM. The CDR3 loop is CASSLRRALYF. The CDR3 bases are TGTGCCAGCAGTTTAAGGCGTGCATTGTACTTC.

The genes are TRBV5-5 and TRBJ2-7; D is perhaps TRBD2 (6 bases). Germline V gene sequence: CDR1 SGHKS, CDR2 YYEKEE (reference sequence). The ends were cut back, 7 bases at V and 3 bases at J, with 17 bases in the middle. The CDR3 loop spans 14 amino acids. The CDR3 here is CASGPGLSYYEQYF. The DNA for the CDR3 is TGTGCCAGCGGCCCGGGACTGTCCTACTACGAGCAGTACTTC.

Note on this clonotype: This may stem from a read error, because a much larger clone lies one nucleotide away. V is TRBV5-1 and J is TRBJ2-3; D is uncertain. Germline CDR1 SGHRS, CDR2 YFSETQ. The CDR3 extends over 15 amino acids. CDR3 loop: CASSLLASHPDMQYF. CDR3 in DNA: TGCGCCAGCAGCTTACTCGCCTCGCACCCAGATATGCAGTATTTT.

This clonotype was counted ten times or more. The V call is TRBV3-1, the J call TRBJ2-1; unclear D gene. V gave up 0 bases and J gave up 7 bases, with 10 bases separating them. The length of the CDR3 is 14 residues. Germline V gene sequence: CDR1 LGHDT, CDR2 YNNKEL (reference sequence). The CDR3 DNA sequence: TGTGCCAGCAGCCAAGATCGACATTTGAATGAGCAGTTCTTC. The encoded protein is CASSQDRHLNEQFF.

This clonotype came up many times. The chain combines TRBV6-5 with TRBJ2-1; TRBD2 agrees at 7 bases. The germline gives CDR1 MNHEY, CDR2 SVGAGI. Trimming cost V 4 bases and J 4 bases; bases outside gene matches: 1. This CDR3 comprises 13 residues. This CDR3 is CASSWTRYNEQFF. The CDR3 DNA reads TGTGCCAGCAGTTGGACTAGATACAATGAGCAGTTCTTC.

At least ten counts were recorded for this clonotype. The chain couples TRBV11-2 to TRBJ1-2, with 7 positions matching TRBD1. Trimming cost V 1 base and J 3 bases; bases outside gene matches: 5. Germline V CDR1 and CDR2: SGHAT, FQNNGV. CDR3 length: 15 residues. The CDR3 sequence: CASSLVGGNDYGYTF. The CDR3, as DNA: TGTGCCAGCAGCTTAGTAGGGGGCAACGACTATGGCTACACCTTC.

This clonotype was recorded many times. This rearrangement joins TRBV29-1 to TRBJ2-7, with 8 nucleotides matching TRBD2. V lost 6 bases and J lost 2; bases outside the gene matches: 9. The length of the CDR3 is 14 residues. Germline V gene sequence: CDR1 SQVTM, CDR2 ANQGSEA. CDR3 protein: CSVQAGVRTYEQYF. For the CDR3, the DNA is TGCAGCGTACAAGCGGGAGTAAGGACCTACGAGCAGTACTTC.

This clonotype appeared a few times. The V gene is TRBV5-5, the J gene TRBJ1-6, with D possibly TRBD1 on 5 matching bases. CDR3 size: 15 residues. Germline CDR1 and CDR2: SGHKS and YYEKEE (reference sequence). Trimming shortened V by 0 bases and J by 10 bases, and 14 bases separated the two germline ends. The CDR3 DNA follows: TGTGCCAGCAGCTTGGCTATGGGACTTAAATCACCCCTCCACTTT. Protein sequence: CASSLAMGLKSPLHF.

The table lists this clonotype with many counts. The chain carries TRBV7-9 and TRBJ1-6; 10 nucleotides align to TRBD1. Germline CDR1 is SEHNR and CDR2 is FQNEAQ (reference sequence). The CDR3 is 15 amino acids. V shed 5 bases, J shed 7 bases, and the junction held 5 bases outside the gene matches. The CDR3 spells CASSRGQGLNSPLHF. CDR3 nucleotides: TGTGCCAGCAGCCGGGGACAGGGGTTAAATTCACCCCTCCACTTT.

In its sample, this clonotype was seen a few times. The rearrangement joins TRBV5-1 to TRBJ2-7; a weak D match, TRBD1 (6 bases). From germline, CDR1 is SGHRS and CDR2 YFSETQ. The CDR3 length is 16 residues. V gave up 3 bases and J gave up 0 bases, with 16 bases separating them. The chain's CDR3 is CASSSNRVLSSYEQYF. The CDR3 DNA reads as TGCGCCAGCAGCTCGAACAGGGTCCTGAGCTCCTACGAGCAGTACTTC.

This clonotype was seen many times. The CDR3 region is CASSYSLAREEEGEQFF. DNA for the CDR3: TGTGCCAGCAGTTACTCTTTAGCGCGGGAGGAGGAAGGTGAGCAGTTCTTC. The genes are TRBV6-5 and TRBJ2-1; 8 nucleotides line up with TRBD2. The CDR3 consists of 17 residues. V shed 0 bases and J 9 bases; nucleotides not matched to a gene: 13. Germline values: CDR1 MNHEY, CDR2 SVGAGI.

At least ten counts were recorded for this clonotype. The J gene is TRBJ2-2, the V gene TRBV20-1, with D perhaps matching TRBD1 or TRBD2 (5 bases each). The CDR3 runs 12 residues. Germline CDR1 and CDR2: DFQATT and SNEGSKA (reference sequence). Trimming removed 1 base from V and 6 bases from J, with 6 bases in between. The CDR3 sequence: CSARGGPGELFF. In DNA form, the CDR3 reads TGCAGTGCTAGAGGGGGACCCGGGGAGCTGTTTTTT.

This clonotype was counted ten times or more. The genes are TRBV5-1 and TRBJ2-1; TRBD1 is a possible D gene (6 bases). This CDR3 contains 14 residues. V lost 4 bases and J lost 5, with 13 bases in between. From germline, CDR1 is SGHRS and CDR2 YFSETQ. The CDR3, as DNA: TGCGCCAGCAGCCCCCAGGGGCTTAACAATGAGCAGTTCTTC. Residues: CASSPQGLNNEQFF.